The rows below give T cell receptor beta chains drawn from one sample of a study of blood T cell repertoires in COVID-19. Profiling relied on immunoSEQ multiplex PCR, and the TCRdb table lists in-frame clones only, not all of them. The sample gives 200,000 to 250,000 clones, almost 85% of which show up once; about 2.5% is in the top ten. Sequenced input: peripheral blood. The receptor set was obtained from a woman between 65 and 79 years old with COVID-19, enrolled during active disease. Each CDR3 is given with its conserved first and last residue. The order of the fields is V gene, J gene, CDR3 length, clone size, D gene, CDR3 protein, CDR3 DNA. D genes are given only for firm matches. Size is omitted from some rows. Given values are once, few, many or a class for expanded clones.

TRBV12-3/TRBV12-4	TRBJ1-3	12	-	-	CASKEGGNTIYF	TGTGCCAGCAAAGAGGGTGGAAACACCATATATTTT
TRBV3-1/TRBV3-2	TRBJ1-1	14	-	-	CASSPPGGNTEAFF	TGTGCCAGCAGCCCCCCCGGTGGGAACACTGAAGCTTTCTTT
TRBV5-8	TRBJ1-1	14	-	-	CASSLVGGRTEAFF	TGTGCCAGCAGCTTGGTTGGGGGGAGGACTGAAGCTTTCTTT
TRBV7-3	TRBJ1-6	15	few	-	CASSWGHRDNSPLHF	TGTGCCAGCAGCTGGGGCCACAGGGATAATTCACCCCTCCACTTT
TRBV6-5	TRBJ1-2	13	-	-	CAIRPRQLYGYTF	TGTGCCATCCGCCCGAGGCAGCTCTATGGCTACACCTTC
TRBV12-2	TRBJ1-1	18	-	-	CASRSGPGNGEGNTEAFF	TGTGCAAGTCGCTCCGGCCCAGGGAACGGGGAGGGGAACACTGAAGCTTTCTTT
TRBV27	TRBJ2-5	14	-	-	CASSLSPGGETQYF	TGTGCCAGCAGTTTGTCGCCCGGGGGAGAGACCCAGTACTTC
TRBV5-4	TRBJ2-7	17	-	TRBD2	CASSFGGLAGATGEQYF	TGTGCCAGCAGCTTTGGAGGGCTAGCGGGAGCGACCGGCGAGCAGTACTTC
TRBV12-3/TRBV12-4	TRBJ1-5	12	-	-	CASRQEGQPQHF	TGTGCCAGCAGACAAGAGGGTCAGCCCCAGCATTTT
TRBV5-8	TRBJ2-5	18	-	TRBD2	CASSSPFGTSIVKETQYF	TGTGCCAGCAGCTCTCCTTTCGGGACTAGCATAGTAAAAGAGACCCAGTACTTC
TRBV6-5	TRBJ1-2	16	-	-	CASSSRMDRTNYGYTF	TGTGCCAGCAGTTCCCGGATGGACAGAACGAACTATGGCTACACCTTC
TRBV18	TRBJ1-4	15	-	-	CASSPYGLNLEKLFF	TGTGCCAGCTCACCATACGGACTGAACCTGGAAAAACTGTTTTTT
TRBV29-1	TRBJ2-7	14	-	-	CSVVAPGATYEQYF	TGCAGCGTTGTCGCCCCAGGGGCCACCTACGAGCAGTACTTC
TRBV5-5	TRBJ2-6	19	-	-	CASSSTRNARVSGANVLTF	TGTGCCAGCAGCTCGACTCGAAACGCCAGGGTCTCTGGGGCCAACGTCCTGACTTTC
TRBV25-1	TRBJ1-2	15	-	TRBD1	CASSGSTGVASGYTF	TGTGCCAGCAGTGGATCAACAGGGGTAGCTAGCGGCTACACCTTC
TRBV5-1	TRBJ2-5	15	-	TRBD1	CASSVGTGRAETQYF	TGCGCCAGCAGCGTGGGGACAGGTCGAGCAGAGACCCAGTACTTC
TRBV7-9	TRBJ2-7	15	-	TRBD2	CASSLGAGDTYEQYF	TGTGCCAGCAGCTTAGGGGCGGGGGATACCTACGAGCAGTACTTC
TRBV4-3	TRBJ1-3	15	-	-	CASSHRGAGGNTIYF	TGCGCCAGCAGCCACCGGGGGGCAGGAGGAAACACCATATATTTT
TRBV7-9	TRBJ1-1	14	-	TRBD1	CASSLVQGATEAFF	TGTGCCAGCAGCTTAGTCCAGGGGGCCACTGAAGCTTTCTTT
TRBV5-4	TRBJ2-7	17	-	-	CASSFKPTGTLRYEQYF	TGTGCCAGCAGCTTTAAGCCCACCGGGACTCTTCGCTACGAGCAGTACTTC
TRBV5-3	TRBJ1-2	13	-	-	CARSFGTPNGYTF	TGTGCCAGAAGCTTTGGTACACCGAATGGCTACACCTTC
TRBV10-3	TRBJ1-1	15	-	TRBD1	CAIRPGQGANTEAFF	TGTGCCATCAGACCGGGACAGGGTGCGAACACTGAAGCTTTCTTT
TRBV27	TRBJ1-1	12	-	-	CASRGQNTEAFF	TGTGCCAGCAGGGGACAGAACACTGAAGCTTTCTTT
TRBV11-2	TRBJ2-7	17	-	TRBD2	CASSPPLLQGGRYEQYF	TGTGCCAGCAGCCCGCCCCTCTTGCAGGGCGGGAGGTACGAGCAGTACTTC
TRBV28	TRBJ2-7	14	few	TRBD1	CASSLDRGTSEQYF	TGTGCCAGCAGTCTGGACAGGGGGACTTCCGAGCAGTACTTC
TRBV15	TRBJ1-1	12	-	-	CATSRDSGWAFF	TGTGCCACCAGCAGAGATTCAGGATGGGCTTTCTTT
TRBV19	TRBJ1-1	15	few	TRBD1	CASEGQGGMYTEAFF	TGTGCCAGCGAGGGACAGGGGGGGATGTATACTGAAGCTTTCTTT
TRBV27	TRBJ1-1	15	once	-	CASSSPAGMVTEAFF	TGTGCCAGCAGTTCGCCAGCAGGGATGGTGACTGAAGCTTTCTTT
TRBV29-1	TRBJ1-1	13	-	-	CSGGGRMNTEAFF	TGCAGCGGCGGAGGTCGGATGAACACTGAAGCTTTCTTT
TRBV18	TRBJ1-4	14	-	-	CASSPRQGGEKLFF	TGTGCCAGCTCACCTCGCCAGGGAGGTGAAAAACTGTTTTTT
TRBV7-2	TRBJ1-5	14	-	-	CASSLMRGNQPQHF	TGTGCCAGCAGCCTGATGAGAGGGAATCAGCCCCAGCATTTT
TRBV5-4	TRBJ1-4	14	-	TRBD1	CASSFTGANEKLFF	TGTGCCAGCAGCTTTACAGGGGCAAATGAAAAACTGTTTTTT
TRBV9	TRBJ1-1	13	-	-	CASSLTGNTEAFF	TGTGCCAGCAGCTTAACAGGGAACACTGAAGCTTTCTTT
TRBV11-3	TRBJ2-6	18	-	-	CPTELMGRRGSGANVLTF	TGTCCCACCGAGCTTATGGGCAGGCGAGGGTCTGGGGCCAACGTCCTGACTTTC
TRBV7-9	TRBJ1-6	15	-	-	CASSLDPTENSPLHF	TGTGCCAGCAGCTTAGACCCGACAGAAAATTCACCCCTCCACTTT
TRBV27	TRBJ1-5	17	-	-	CASSPSEGPWGNQPQHF	TGTGCCAGCAGTCCCTCGGAGGGACCCTGGGGAAATCAGCCCCAGCATTTT
TRBV7-9	TRBJ1-2	16	many	-	CASSSFRGRSGYGYTF	TGTGCCAGCAGCTCTTTTCGCGGCAGGTCAGGGTATGGCTACACCTTC
TRBV6-2/TRBV6-3	TRBJ2-1	15	-	TRBD2	CASSLTSGSYSEQFF	TGTGCCAGCAGTTTGACTAGCGGGAGTTATTCTGAGCAGTTCTTC
TRBV2	TRBJ1-2	16	-	-	CASSEARDTFNYGYTF	TGTGCCAGCAGTGAAGCGAGGGACACATTTAACTATGGCTACACCTTC
TRBV4-2	TRBJ2-5	16	-	TRBD2	CASSQRLTGEGETQYF	TGTGCCAGCAGCCAAAGGCTCACTGGGGAGGGGGAGACCCAGTACTTC
TRBV9	TRBJ1-2	16	-	-	CASSRSGDTLGYGYTF	TGTGCCAGCAGCCGGTCAGGGGACACCCTCGGCTATGGCTACACCTTC
TRBV5-4	TRBJ1-2	16	-	-	CASSFPLGQVDSGYTF	TGTGCCAGCAGCTTTCCTCTGGGGCAGGTCGATAGTGGCTACACCTTC
TRBV5-4	TRBJ1-2	14	-	TRBD1	CASSGRTGDYGYTF	TGTGCCAGCAGTGGGCGGACAGGAGACTATGGCTACACCTTC
TRBV7-8	TRBJ1-1	13	-	-	CASSSSLGTEAFF	TGTGCCAGCAGCTCAAGCCTCGGGACAGAAGCTTTCTTT
TRBV6-6	TRBJ1-5	15	-	TRBD1	CASGPRDRGNQPQHF	TGTGCCAGCGGCCCCCGGGACAGGGGAAATCAGCCCCAGCATTTT
TRBV18	TRBJ1-1	16	-	TRBD1	CASSPYSQGANTEAFF	TGTGCCAGCTCACCGTACAGCCAGGGGGCGAACACTGAAGCTTTCTTT